This T cell receptor beta chain is from a study of T-cell reconstitution after alpha-beta-depleted transplantation in children. CDR1 LNHDA and CDR2 SQIVND come from the germline V gene (reference sequence). The germline V and J ends were trimmed by 7 bases and 4 bases, with 20 bases remaining between them. The CDR3 is 16 residues long. A TCRbeta library incorporating unique molecular identifiers was prepared. TCRdb reprocessed the PCR reads with MiXCR, giving one entry per CDR3 protein. Of approximately 650,000 distinct CDR3 sequences in the sample, roughly 13% are singletons; the top ten hold roughly 0.84%. As regards this clonotype: Its antigen is still unknown.

Study-level findings and limits: Newly made T cells mostly supplied T-cell counts and diversity one year after transplant.

The clonotype was recovered from a girl aged 2-9 years with congenital amegakaryocytic thrombocytopenia, due to receive a stem cell transplant. The gene calls are TRBV19 and TRBJ2-1, with a possible D match to TRBD1 (6 bases). The sequenced sample was PBMCs, obtained before TCRalphabeta/CD19-depleted stem cell transplant. CDR3 region: CASKTGIGTHYNEQFF. The DNA of the CDR3 is TGTGCCAGTAAGACAGGAATAGGAACCCATTACAATGAGCAGTTCTTC.